Each of the 12 T cell receptor beta chains below was sequenced from the same sample in a study of T cells in Graves' hyperthyroidism and ophthalmopathy. Authors of the study amplified TCR beta CDR3 regions from RNA transcripts. First-round RT-PCR with HTBI primers amplified the TCR CDR3 region. A single record per CDR3 protein comes from TCRdb applying MiXCR to the multiplex PCR reads. The sample includes hundreds of thousands of distinct CDR3 sequences, around 21% of them seen just once. The sequencing sample was made of blood. These receptors were collected from a man younger than 40 with Graves' ophthalmopathy.

This clonotype was recorded a few times. The V and J genes are TRBV5-1 and TRBJ1-2; D unclear. V lost 4 bases, J lost 4 bases, and 17 bases lay in between. The CDR3 totals 15 residues. Germline CDR1 is SGHRS and CDR2 is YFSETQ. CDR3 sequence: CASSRDGTNSYGYTF. The CDR3 DNA reads TGCGCCAGCAGCCGTGACGGAACCAACTCCTATGGCTACACCTTC. Looking up the rest from reference TRBV5-1 and TRBJ1-2 gives the full variable domain: KAGVTQTPRYLIKTRGQQVTLSCSPISGHRSVSWYQQTPGQGLQFLFEYFSETQRNKGNFPGRFSGRQFSNSRSEMNVSTLELGDSALYLCASSRDGTNSYGYTFGSGTRLTVV.

This clonotype was found a few times. CDR3 loop: CASSSRNTGFGSHLWETQYF. The CDR3 nucleotides are TGTGCCAGCAGCTCCAGAAATACAGGATTTGGTTCCCATCTGTGGGAGACCCAGTACTTC. The chain carries TRBV7-8 and TRBJ2-5; a weak D match, TRBD1 (5 bases). The CDR3 is 20 residues long. V gave up 4 bases and J gave up 5 bases, with 32 bases separating them. In germline, CDR1 is SGHVS, CDR2 FQNEAQ.

The CDR3 loop is CASSYSGLDTDTQYF. CDR3 in DNA: TGTGCCAGCAGTTACTCAGGACTTGACACAGATACGCAGTATTTT. The chain is built from TRBV6-6 and TRBJ2-3, with D maybe TRBD2 (5 bases). Germline CDR1 and CDR2: MNHNY and SVGAGI (reference sequence). The V and J ends lost 0 bases and 2 bases respectively, with 9 bases between them. This CDR3 comprises 15 residues.

V gene TRBV5-1 combines with J gene TRBJ2-1; 10 nucleotides agree with TRBD2. The germline gives CDR1 SGHRS, CDR2 YFSETQ. V shed 4 bases, J shed 7 bases, and the junction held 8 bases outside the gene matches. This CDR3 comprises 15 residues. The CDR3 here is CASSRAGGPMNEQFF. The CDR3 DNA sequence: TGCGCCAGCAGCCGAGCGGGAGGGCCGATGAATGAGCAGTTCTTC.

V gene TRBV7-9 combines with J gene TRBJ1-2; D is perhaps TRBD1 (5 bases). V lost 4 bases to trimming and J lost 4 bases, with 16 bases between them. The CDR3 loop spans 15 amino acids. CDR1 and CDR2 (germline): SEHNR, FQNEAQ (reference sequence). In nucleotides, the CDR3 is TGTGCCAGCAGCTCACCCCGGCAGGGCGGCTATGGCTACACCTTC. Its translation is CASSSPRQGGYGYTF.

Worth noting for this clonotype: A read error may account for a junction end that differs from germline. V and J are TRBV11-2 and TRBJ1-5; D not certain. The CDR3 is 17 residues long. Germline-derived CDR1 and CDR2 are SGHAT and FQNNGV. CDR3 nucleotides: TGTGCCAGCAGCGAACCGGGGAGCGGGAGAAGCAATCAGCCTCAGCATTTT. Amino acids: CASSEPGSGRSNQPQHF.

This sequence joins TRBV9 and TRBJ2-1, with D unclear. V was clipped by 4 bases and J by 6 bases, with 11 bases between them. The CDR3 extends over 13 amino acids. Germline V gives CDR1 SGDLS, CDR2 YYNGEE. The CDR3 loop is CASSPRGFNEQFF. The CDR3 nucleotides read TGTGCCAGCAGCCCCCGAGGCTTCAATGAGCAGTTCTTC. Full variable domain (missing parts from reference TRBV9 and TRBJ2-1): DSGVTQTPKHLITATGQRVTLRCSPRSGDLSVYWYQQSLDQGLQFLIQYYNGEERAKGNILERFSAQQFPDLHSELNLSSLELGDSALYFCASSPRGFNEQFFGPGTRLTVL.

J is TRBJ2-7 and V is TRBV5-1; D might be TRBD1 or TRBD2, each matching 5 bases. CDR1 is SGHRS, CDR2 YFSETQ, per germline. The CDR3 is 16 residues long. V was shortened by 4 bases and J by 2 bases, with 19 bases between the two germline ends. This CDR3 reads CASSQERSQGPYEQYF. The CDR3 nucleotides are TGCGCCAGCAGCCAAGAGAGGAGCCAGGGACCCTACGAGCAGTACTTC. Filled out from reference TRBV5-1 and TRBJ2-7, the complete variable domain reads KAGVTQTPRYLIKTRGQQVTLSCSPISGHRSVSWYQQTPGQGLQFLFEYFSETQRNKGNFPGRFSGRQFSNSRSEMNVSTLELGDSALYLCASSQERSQGPYEQYFGPGTRLTVT.

As to this clonotype: A read error is possible here, since a much larger clone lies one base away. The V gene is TRBV2, the J gene TRBJ2-7, with 7 bases aligning to TRBD1. CDR3 size: 15 residues. With 8 bases clipped from V and 3 bases from J, the junction kept 13 bases outside the gene matches. Per germline, CDR1 SNHLY and CDR2 FYNNEI. The CDR3 sequence is CASAFEGQPYYEQYF. The CDR3 coding sequence is TGTGCCAGCGCTTTTGAGGGACAGCCTTACTACGAGCAGTACTTC.

The table lists this clonotype with many counts. V usage is TRBV11-2 and J usage is TRBJ2-7, with 7 bases identical to TRBD2. Germline-derived CDR1 and CDR2 are SGHAT and FQNNGV. CDR3 length: 15 residues. The ends lost 0 bases at V and 2 bases at J; junction bases unmatched: 4. CDR3 loop: CASSLEVAGTYEQYF. For the CDR3, the DNA is TGTGCCAGCAGCTTAGAGGTAGCGGGCACCTACGAGCAGTACTTC.

This clonotype has just a few counts. The chain couples TRBV28 to TRBJ2-1, with 7 bases that match TRBD1. In germline, CDR1 is MDHEN, CDR2 SYDVKM. The junction had 4 bases not matched to a gene; V was cut back by 6 bases and J by 2 bases. The CDR3 is made up of 14 amino acids. CDR3 nucleotide sequence: TGTGCCAGCAGGACAGGGTACCCCTACAATGAGCAGTTCTTC. Translated, it gives CASRTGYPYNEQFF.

This clonotype was found once. The CDR3 end shows no conserved phenylalanine or tryptophan, and so a read error is likely. This chain connects TRBV7-9 to TRBJ1-1; D gene ambiguous. The CDR3 spans 11 residues. Germline CDR1 and CDR2: SEHNR and FQNEAQ (reference sequence). Trimming cost V 7 bases and J 2 bases, with 5 bases left between them. CDR3 coding DNA: TGTGCCAGCACCCCAAACACTGAAGCTTTCTCT. Protein sequence: CASTPNTEAFS.